A single sample is the source of the 14 T cell receptor beta chains below, sequenced in a study of tumor-infiltrating lymphocytes in localized non-small cell lung cancer. TCRdb keeps only in-frame clones here, not all; method: immunoSEQ multiplex PCR. The data hold approximately 10,000 clones, with approximately 71% observed a single time. Sequencing was performed on uninvolved lung tissue not adjacent to the tumor. These receptors all come from a human donor with non-small cell lung cancer.

This chain connects TRBV4-3 to TRBJ2-1; TRBD1 is a possible D gene (5 bases). V lost 0 bases to trimming and J lost 4 bases, with 16 bases between them. The CDR3 loop spans 17 amino acids. Germline CDR1 LGHNA, CDR2 YSLEER. CDR3 region: CASSQDPVDSTYNEQFF. DNA for the CDR3: TGCGCCAGCAGCCAAGATCCGGTCGACAGTACATACAATGAGCAGTTCTTC.

The chain couples TRBV5-1 to TRBJ2-2, with 8 bases aligning to TRBD2. CDR1 and CDR2 (germline): SGHRS, YFSETQ. CDR3 length: 15 residues. J lost 6 bases, V lost 0 bases, and 4 bases had no gene match. The CDR3 sequence: CASSLDGGGPGELFF. For the CDR3, the DNA is TGCGCCAGCAGCTTGGACGGGGGGGGCCCCGGGGAGCTGTTTTTT.

This clone has only a few counts. This chain joins TRBV7-9 and TRBJ2-1; 9 bases align to TRBD2. The CDR3 is made up of 13 amino acids. J gave up 9 bases and V 3 bases, and 3 bases lay outside the gene matches. From germline, CDR1 is SEHNR and CDR2 FQNEAQ (reference sequence). CDR3 loop: CASSFLAGVEQFF. CDR3 DNA sequence: TGTGCCAGCAGCTTTTTAGCGGGAGTTGAGCAGTTCTTC.

The chain employs TRBV5-4 and TRBJ2-5; no clear D. The CDR3 contains 13 residues. Per the germline V gene, CDR1 is SGHNT and CDR2 is YYREEE (reference sequence). The V end was cut by 1 base, the J end by 5 bases, with 9 bases between. The CDR3 loop is CASSLTKAETQYF. In DNA form, the CDR3 reads TGTGCCAGCAGCTTGACGAAGGCGGAGACCCAGTACTTC.

The V and J genes are TRBV6-4 and TRBJ2-3, with 12 positions matching TRBD2. CDR3 length equals 14 residues. The J segment lost 5 bases and the V segment lost 3 bases, leaving 0 bases of the junction unmatched. Germline CDR1 MRHNA, CDR2 SNTAGT. The CDR3 reads CASSEGLAGDTQYF. The DNA of the CDR3 is TGTGCCAGCAGTGAGGGACTAGCGGGAGATACGCAGTATTTT.

The chain has TRBV7-2 and TRBJ2-1, with 7 bases fitting TRBD1. Trimming at V came to 5 bases and at J to 2 bases, leaving 9 bases not matched to a gene. Germline loops: CDR1 SGHTA, CDR2 FQGNSA. The length of the CDR3 is 16 residues. The CDR3 is CASSAGGSATYNEQFF. The DNA for the CDR3 is TGTGCCAGCAGCGCAGGGGGAAGTGCTACCTACAATGAGCAGTTCTTC.

This chain joins TRBV29-1 and TRBJ2-1; D unclear. The germline V gene encodes CDR1 SQVTM and CDR2 ANQGSEA. V was clipped by 6 bases and J by 10 bases, with 16 bases between them. This CDR3 spans 12 amino acids. CDR3 amino acids: CSVRLAVEEQFF. The CDR3 nucleotides are TGCAGCGTAAGACTGGCAGTGGAAGAGCAGTTCTTC.

The table lists this clone with a few counts. The chain has TRBV30 and TRBJ2-2; possibly TRBD1 for D (5 bases). The germline V gene encodes CDR1 GTSNPN and CDR2 SVGIG (reference sequence). V lost 0 bases and J 1 base, leaving 12 bases between the germline ends. CDR3 size: 16 residues. The CDR3 DNA follows: TGTGCCTGGAGTGTTATAACAGGTCTGAACACCGGGGAGCTGTTTTTT. Residues: CAWSVITGLNTGELFF.

This chain joins TRBV6-5 and TRBJ2-1, with 9 positions matching TRBD2. V was pared by 2 bases and J by 1 base, with 0 bases of the junction left unmatched. In germline, CDR1 is MNHEY, CDR2 SVGAGI. This CDR3 comprises 15 residues. The DNA for the CDR3 is TGTGCCAGCAGTTACACTAGCGGGTCCTACAATGAGCAGTTCTTC. Translating it yields CASSYTSGSYNEQFF.

This clone was seen once. The J gene is TRBJ2-7, the V gene TRBV6-5; D ambiguous. The CDR3 covers 13 residues. V lost 4 bases to trimming and J lost 0 bases, with 7 bases between them. The germline CDR1 and CDR2 sequences are MNHEY and SVGAGI. CDR3 sequence reads: CASSSTVSYEQYF. As DNA, the CDR3 is TGTGCCAGCAGTTCGACTGTCTCCTACGAGCAGTACTTC.

The table lists this clone with a count of one. V is TRBV6-5 and J is TRBJ2-7; D gene unclear. CDR3 length equals 14 residues. The V and J ends lost 2 bases and 4 bases respectively, with 12 bases between them. Germline CDR1 is MNHEY and CDR2 is SVGAGI. This chain's CDR3 is CASSYTQSGYEQYF. The CDR3 coding sequence is TGTGCCAGCAGTTACACCCAATCCGGGTACGAGCAGTACTTC.

The J gene is TRBJ2-1, the V gene TRBV14; D is ambiguous. This CDR3 region has 13 residues. With 1 base removed from V and 5 bases from J, the gap between germline ends came to 6 bases. CDR1 is SGHDN and CDR2 is FVKESK in the germline V gene. The chain's CDR3 is CASSQGRHNEQFF. The CDR3 DNA is TGTGCCAGCAGCCAAGGTCGGCACAATGAGCAGTTCTTC.

The chain uses TRBV5-4 and TRBJ1-1; tentatively, D is TRBD1 (5 bases). V lost 4 bases and J 4 bases, leaving 14 bases between the germline ends. CDR1 and CDR2 from the germline V gene are SGHNT and YYREEE (reference sequence). This CDR3 has 14 residues. CDR3 sequence: CASSGQGWGTEAFF. The CDR3 nucleotides read TGTGCCAGCAGCGGTCAGGGATGGGGCACTGAAGCTTTCTTT.

The chain employs TRBV29-1 and TRBJ2-7; 8 nucleotides agree with TRBD1. V shed 4 bases, J shed 5 bases, and the junction held 7 bases outside the gene matches. Germline loops: CDR1 SQVTM, CDR2 ANQGSEA. The CDR3 runs 13 residues. CDR3 loop: CSVVLDRADEQYF. The CDR3 region has the DNA TGCAGCGTTGTTCTGGACAGGGCCGACGAGCAGTACTTC.